These 14 T cell receptor beta chains originate from one sample sequenced in a study of blood T cell repertoires in COVID-19. Measured with immunoSEQ multiplex PCR; TCRdb has only the in-frame clones, and not every one. Here the sample spans hundreds of thousands of clones, roughly 86% being singletons. The sequenced sample consisted of PBMCs or T cells enriched from blood (not recorded which). The source of these receptors is a woman aged 30 to 39 who had recovered from COVID-19.

The rearrangement links TRBV5-6 to TRBJ2-7; D not resolved. With 1 base removed from V and 2 bases from J, the gap between germline ends came to 7 bases. The CDR3 is 13 residues long. Germline V lookup: CDR1 SGHDT, CDR2 YYEEEE. Written as DNA, the CDR3 is TGTGCCAGCAGCTTGTTACAAACCTACGAGCAGTACTTC. Its translation: CASSLLQTYEQYF.

This chain connects TRBV5-1 to TRBJ2-2; 11 nucleotides align to TRBD2. The CDR3 is 20 residues long. The germline CDR1 and CDR2 sequences are SGHRS and YFSETQ. The V gene end was trimmed by 0 bases and the J gene end by 0 bases; junction bases not matched to a gene: 10. CDR3 sequence (DNA): TGCGCCAGCAGCTTGGTCCCTAGCGGGAGGAACTACGCGAACACCGGGGAGCTGTTTTTT. It specifies CASSLVPSGRNYANTGELFF.

The V gene is TRBV14, the J gene TRBJ1-3; the match to TRBD1 covers 7 bases. Germline V CDR1 and CDR2: SGHDN, FVKESK. The CDR3 consists of 18 residues. V was clipped by 1 base and J by 3 bases; unmatched bases: 12. CDR3 in amino acids: CASSQVSPDRVHGNTIYF. In nucleotides, the CDR3 is TGTGCCAGCAGCCAAGTATCCCCCGACAGGGTTCATGGAAACACCATATATTTT.

V and J are TRBV9 and TRBJ2-5, with TRBD2 matching over 8 bases. The V gene's germline CDR1 is SGDLS and CDR2 YYNGEE. The CDR3 has 15 amino acids. V lost 0 bases to trimming and J lost 4 bases; unmatched junction nucleotides: 5. CDR3 nucleotides: TGTGCCAGCAGCGTAGAACGGGGGGGCCGAGAGACCCAGTACTTC. Its translation: CASSVERGGRETQYF.

V usage is TRBV4-3 and J usage is TRBJ1-1, with a tentative D call TRBD1 (6 bases). With 3 bases removed from V and 6 bases from J, the gap between germline ends came to 14 bases. The CDR3 spans 14 residues. The germline CDR1 and CDR2 sequences are LGHNA and YSLEER. CDR3 residues: CASSQVHQGPEAFF. The CDR3 DNA is TGCGCCAGCAGCCAGGTTCACCAGGGGCCTGAAGCTTTCTTT.

The genes are TRBV5-4 and TRBJ2-7; 8 bases fit TRBD1. The CDR3 consists of 14 residues. V lost 5 bases, J lost 2 bases, and 6 bases stayed unmatched. Looked up from germline, CDR1 is SGHNT and CDR2 is YYREEE (reference sequence). In DNA form, the CDR3 reads TGTGCCAGCAGGGAGACAGGGGATCCCTACGAGCAGTACTTC. Translation: CASRETGDPYEQYF. The entire variable domain, with the rest obtained from reference TRBV5-4 and TRBJ2-7, is as follows: ETGVTQSPTHLIKTRGQQVTLRCSSQSGHNTVSWYQQALGQGPQFIFQYYREEENGRGNFPPRFSGLQFPNYSSELNVNALELDDSALYLCASRETGDPYEQYFGPGTRLTVT.

The rearrangement links TRBV5-8 to TRBJ2-2; D may be TRBD2 (6 bases). Germline V gene lookup returns CDR1 SGHTS and CDR2 YDEGEE. Trimming took off 1 base at V and 6 bases at J, with 10 bases between the two ends. This CDR3 spans 14 amino acids. CDR3 sequence (DNA): TGTGCCAGCAGCTTGCACACGGGGGCCGGGGAGCTGTTTTTT. It yields the protein CASSLHTGAGELFF.

This clone was found a few times. V is TRBV4-3 and J is TRBJ2-7, with D possibly being TRBD2 (5 bases). Germline CDR1 LGHNA, CDR2 YSLEER. Trimming took off 4 bases at V and 2 bases at J, with 18 bases between the two ends. The CDR3 consists of 16 residues. CDR3 coding DNA: TGCGCCAGCAGCCTCACTTTCGGGCCCGGGGCCTACGAGCAGTACTTC. It encodes CASSLTFGPGAYEQYF.

In DNA form, the CDR3 reads TGTGCCAGCAGTTTTACAGGGGTGGCCTATAATTCACCCCTCCACTTT. It codes for CASSFTGVAYNSPLHF. This rearrangement joins TRBV27 to TRBJ1-6; 7 bases agree with TRBD1. The J segment lost 2 bases and the V segment lost 3 bases, leaving 4 bases of the junction unmatched. Germline CDR1 and CDR2: MNHEY and SMNVEV (reference sequence). CDR3 length equals 16 residues.

The chain employs TRBV28 and TRBJ1-1; 9 bases align to TRBD1. The V and J ends lost 5 bases and 3 bases, in that order; junction bases with no gene match: 1. The germline CDR1 and CDR2 sequences are MDHEN and SYDVKM. The CDR3 loop spans 13 amino acids. Here the CDR3 DNA reads TGTGCCAGCAGTGGACAGGGGTACACTGAAGCTTTCTTT. As protein: CASSGQGYTEAFF.

The rearrangement links TRBV6-2 or TRBV6-3 to TRBJ2-6, with TRBD1 matching over 8 bases. Germline V gene data show CDR1 as MNHEY and CDR2 as SVGEGT. This CDR3 is 16 amino acids long. The J segment lost 1 base and the V segment lost 1 base, leaving 0 bases of the junction unmatched. CDR3 DNA sequence: TGTGCCAGCAGTTACTGGACAGGGTCTGGGGCCAACGTCCTGACTTTC. It is translated as CASSYWTGSGANVLTF.

The rearrangement uses TRBV29-1 and TRBJ2-3; a possible D gene is TRBD2 (5 bases). The CDR3 is made up of 15 amino acids. Germline values: CDR1 SQVTM, CDR2 ANQGSEA. The V end was cut by 1 base, the J end by 1 base, with 12 bases between. CDR3 in DNA: TGCAGCGTTGAAGGGCGGGTACGGGGCACAGATACGCAGTATTTT. Its protein product is CSVEGRVRGTDTQYF.

The chain recombines TRBV5-5 with TRBJ1-1, with 9 bases aligning to TRBD1. Germline trimming cut 0 bases from V and 7 bases from J; bases unmatched to any gene: 13. The CDR3 extends over 17 amino acids. Germline V gene lookup returns CDR1 SGHKS and CDR2 YYEKEE (reference sequence). CDR3 sequence (DNA): TGTGCCAGCAGCTTGGAGGGACAGGGCCTAATTTGGGGTGAAGCTTTCTTT. Translating it yields CASSLEGQGLIWGEAFF. The full variable domain, in which reference TRBV5-5 and TRBJ1-1 provide the parts outside the CDR3, is DAGVTQSPTHLIKTRGQQVTLRCSPISGHKSVSWYQQVLGQGPQFIFQYYEKEERGRGNFPDRFSARQFPNYSSELNVNALLLGDSALYLCASSLEGQGLIWGEAFFGQGTRLTVV.

J is TRBJ2-3 and V is TRBV5-1, with a tentative D call TRBD1 (6 bases). Trimming took off 4 bases at V and 2 bases at J, with 20 bases between the two ends. The CDR3 has 17 amino acids. The germline CDR1 and CDR2 sequences are SGHRS and YFSETQ. This CDR3 is CASSELSGTILTDTQYF. The CDR3 coding sequence is TGCGCCAGCAGCGAACTGAGTGGGACAATTCTCACAGATACGCAGTATTTT.